This T cell receptor beta chain was documented in a study of cytomegalovirus exposure and HLA in healthy donors. The PCR had 60 Vbeta and 13 Jbeta primers. Method: immunoSEQ multiplex PCR; TCRdb's copy keeps in-frame clones and lacks some. This table has about 160,000 clones, around 69% appearing once. Germline trimming cut 5 bases from V and 4 bases from J; bases unmatched to any gene: 11. From germline, CDR1 is SGHTA and CDR2 FQGNSA. The CDR3 is 16 amino acids. General study results and limits: While the bulk of TCR sequences proved rare, some public TCRs turned up in many donors.

A remark on this clone: What it binds is unknown.

The clonotype comes from a man between 60 and 70 years old in good health and CMV-seronegative. The sequenced sample consisted of PBMCs. The chain has TRBV7-2 and TRBJ2-7; 10 nucleotides line up with TRBD2. The CDR3 loop is CASSNWGFSGRYEQYF. The CDR3 DNA follows: TGTGCCAGCAGCAATTGGGGTTTTAGCGGGAGGTACGAGCAGTACTTC.